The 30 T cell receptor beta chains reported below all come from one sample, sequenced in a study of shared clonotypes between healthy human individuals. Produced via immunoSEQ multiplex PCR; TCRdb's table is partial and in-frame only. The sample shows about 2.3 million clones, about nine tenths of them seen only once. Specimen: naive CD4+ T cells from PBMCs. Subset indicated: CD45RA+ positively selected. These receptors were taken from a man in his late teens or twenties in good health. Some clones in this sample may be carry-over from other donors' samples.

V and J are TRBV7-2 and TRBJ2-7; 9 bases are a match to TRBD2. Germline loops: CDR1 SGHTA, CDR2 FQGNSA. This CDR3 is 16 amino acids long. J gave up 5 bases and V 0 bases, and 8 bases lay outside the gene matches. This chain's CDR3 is CASSLAPPSGRHEQYF. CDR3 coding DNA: TGTGCCAGCAGCTTAGCCCCCCCAAGCGGGAGGCACGAGCAGTACTTC.

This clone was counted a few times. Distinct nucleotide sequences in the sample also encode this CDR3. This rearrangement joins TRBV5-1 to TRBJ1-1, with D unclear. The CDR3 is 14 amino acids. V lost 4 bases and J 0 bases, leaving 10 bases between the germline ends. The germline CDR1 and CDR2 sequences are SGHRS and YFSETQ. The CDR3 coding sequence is TGCGCCAGCAGCCCGACCGGGGTGAACACTGAAGCTTTCTTT. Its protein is CASSPTGVNTEAFF. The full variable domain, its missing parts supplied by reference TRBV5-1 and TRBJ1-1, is KAGVTQTPRYLIKTRGQQVTLSCSPISGHRSVSWYQQTPGQGLQFLFEYFSETQRNKGNFPGRFSGRQFSNSRSEMNVSTLELGDSALYLCASSPTGVNTEAFFGQGTRLTVV.

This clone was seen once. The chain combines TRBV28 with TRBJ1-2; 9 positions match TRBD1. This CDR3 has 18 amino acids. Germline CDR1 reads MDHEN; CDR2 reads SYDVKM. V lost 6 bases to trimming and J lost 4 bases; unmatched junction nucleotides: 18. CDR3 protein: CASRGGGTGLLSRYGYTF. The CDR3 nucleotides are TGTGCCAGCAGGGGAGGCGGGACAGGGCTTTTATCCCGCTATGGCTACACCTTC.

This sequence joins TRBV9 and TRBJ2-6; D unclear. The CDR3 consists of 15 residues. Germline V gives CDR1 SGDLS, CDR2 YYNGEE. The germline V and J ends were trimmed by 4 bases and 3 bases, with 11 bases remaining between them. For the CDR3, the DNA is TGTGCCAGCAGCCAACTGGGAAGTGGGGCCAACGTCCTGACTTTC. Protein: CASSQLGSGANVLTF.

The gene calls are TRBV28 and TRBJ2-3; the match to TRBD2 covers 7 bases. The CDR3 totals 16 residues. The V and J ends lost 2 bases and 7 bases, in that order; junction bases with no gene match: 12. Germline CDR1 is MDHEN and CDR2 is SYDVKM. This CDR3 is CASSLAASGKRNTQYF. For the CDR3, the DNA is TGTGCCAGCAGTTTAGCCGCGAGCGGGAAACGAAATACGCAGTATTTT.

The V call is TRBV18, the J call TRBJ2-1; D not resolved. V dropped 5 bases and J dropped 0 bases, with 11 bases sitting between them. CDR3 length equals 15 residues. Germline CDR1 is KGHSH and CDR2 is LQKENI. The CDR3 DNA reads TGTGCCAGCTCAGCAGACAAGAGCTCCTACAATGAGCAGTTCTTC. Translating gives CASSADKSSYNEQFF. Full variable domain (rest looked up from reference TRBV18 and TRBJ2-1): NAGVMQNPRHLVRRRGQEARLRCSPMKGHSHVYWYRQLPEEGLKFMVYLQKENIIDESGMPKERFSAEFPKEGPSILRIQQVVRGDSAAYFCASSADKSSYNEQFFGPGTRLTVL.

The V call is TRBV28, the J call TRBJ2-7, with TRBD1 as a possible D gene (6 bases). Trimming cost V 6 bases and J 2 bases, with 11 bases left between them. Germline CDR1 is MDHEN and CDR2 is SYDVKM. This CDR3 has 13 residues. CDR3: CASRPGQTYEQYF. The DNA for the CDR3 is TGTGCCAGCAGACCCGGACAGACCTACGAGCAGTACTTC.

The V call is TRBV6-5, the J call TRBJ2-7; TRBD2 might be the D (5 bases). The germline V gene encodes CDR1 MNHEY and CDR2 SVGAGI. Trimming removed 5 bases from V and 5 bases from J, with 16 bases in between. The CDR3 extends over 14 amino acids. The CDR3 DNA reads TGTGCCAGCAGTACCCGGCAGCGGTTCAACGAGCAGTACTTC. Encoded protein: CASSTRQRFNEQYF.

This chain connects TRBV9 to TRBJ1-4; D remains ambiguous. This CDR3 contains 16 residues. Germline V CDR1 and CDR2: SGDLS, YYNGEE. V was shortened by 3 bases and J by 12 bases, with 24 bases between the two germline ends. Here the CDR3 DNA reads TGTGCCAGCAGCGCCACCCGGGGAACACCGGGATCGGAACTGTTTTTT. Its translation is CASSATRGTPGSELFF.

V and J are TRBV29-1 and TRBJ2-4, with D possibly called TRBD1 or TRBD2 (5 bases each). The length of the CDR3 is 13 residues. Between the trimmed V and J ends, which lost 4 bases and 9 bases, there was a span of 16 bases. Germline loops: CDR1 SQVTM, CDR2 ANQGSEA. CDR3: CSVARGGEVIQYF. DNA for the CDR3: TGCAGCGTTGCCCGTGGGGGTGAGGTCATTCAGTACTTC.

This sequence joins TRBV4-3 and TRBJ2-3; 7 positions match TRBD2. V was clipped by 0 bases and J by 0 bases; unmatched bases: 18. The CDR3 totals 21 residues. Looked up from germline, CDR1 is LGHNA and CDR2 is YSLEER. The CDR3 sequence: CASSQEMLRDPWGGSTDTQYF. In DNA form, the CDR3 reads TGCGCCAGCAGCCAAGAAATGCTGCGGGATCCGTGGGGGGGTAGCACAGATACGCAGTATTTT.

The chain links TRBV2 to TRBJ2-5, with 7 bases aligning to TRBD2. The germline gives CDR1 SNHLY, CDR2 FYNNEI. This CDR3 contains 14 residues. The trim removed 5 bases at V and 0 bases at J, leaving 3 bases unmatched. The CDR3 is CASSLLAYQETQYF. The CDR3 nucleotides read TGTGCCAGCAGTCTACTAGCGTACCAAGAGACCCAGTACTTC. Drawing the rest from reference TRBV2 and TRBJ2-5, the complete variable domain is EPEVTQTPSHQVTQMGQEVILRCVPISNHLYFYWYRQILGQKVEFLVSFYNNEISEKSEIFDDQFSVERPDGSNFTLKIRSTKLEDSAMYFCASSLLAYQETQYFGPGTRLLVL.

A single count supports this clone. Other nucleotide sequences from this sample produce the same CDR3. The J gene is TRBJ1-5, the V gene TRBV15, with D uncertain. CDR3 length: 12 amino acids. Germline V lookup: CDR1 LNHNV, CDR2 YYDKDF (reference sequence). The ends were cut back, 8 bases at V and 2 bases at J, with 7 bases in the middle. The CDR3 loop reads CATGVRNQPQHF. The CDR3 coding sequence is TGTGCCACCGGAGTCCGCAATCAGCCCCAGCATTTT. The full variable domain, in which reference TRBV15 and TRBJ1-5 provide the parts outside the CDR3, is DAMVIQNPRYQVTQFGKPVTLSCSQTLNHNVMYWYQQKSSQAPKLLFHYYDKDFNNEADTPDNFQSRRPNTSFCFLDIRSPGLGDTAMYLCATGVRNQPQHFGDGTRLSIL.

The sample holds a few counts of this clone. CDR3 sequence: CAITTGPSTEAFF. DNA for the CDR3: TGTGCCATCACAACGGGACCTAGCACTGAAGCTTTCTTT. The J gene is TRBJ1-1, the V gene TRBV10-3; possibly TRBD1 for D (5 bases). The CDR3 covers 13 residues. Germline V gene data show CDR1 as ENHRY and CDR2 as SYGVKD. V dropped 7 bases and J dropped 4 bases, with 13 bases sitting between them.

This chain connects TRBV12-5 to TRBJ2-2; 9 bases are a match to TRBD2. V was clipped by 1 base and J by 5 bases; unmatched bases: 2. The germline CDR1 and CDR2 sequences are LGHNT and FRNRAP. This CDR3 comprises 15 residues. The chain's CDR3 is CASGLGLAETGELFF. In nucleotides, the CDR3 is TGTGCTAGTGGTTTGGGACTAGCGGAAACCGGGGAGCTGTTTTTT.

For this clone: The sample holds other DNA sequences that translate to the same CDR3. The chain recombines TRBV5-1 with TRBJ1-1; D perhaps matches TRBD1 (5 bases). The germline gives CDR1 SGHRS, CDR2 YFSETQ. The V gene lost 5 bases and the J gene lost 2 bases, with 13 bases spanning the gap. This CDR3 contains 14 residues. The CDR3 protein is CASSYGGGNTEAFF. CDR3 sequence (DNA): TGCGCCAGCAGTTACGGGGGAGGAAACACTGAAGCTTTCTTT.

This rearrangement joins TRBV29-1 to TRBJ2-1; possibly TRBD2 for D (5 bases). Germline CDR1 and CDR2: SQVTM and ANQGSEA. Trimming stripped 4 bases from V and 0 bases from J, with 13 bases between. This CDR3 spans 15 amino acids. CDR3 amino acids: CSVAPTGSSYNEQFF. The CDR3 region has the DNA TGCAGCGTTGCTCCCACTGGGAGCTCCTACAATGAGCAGTTCTTC.

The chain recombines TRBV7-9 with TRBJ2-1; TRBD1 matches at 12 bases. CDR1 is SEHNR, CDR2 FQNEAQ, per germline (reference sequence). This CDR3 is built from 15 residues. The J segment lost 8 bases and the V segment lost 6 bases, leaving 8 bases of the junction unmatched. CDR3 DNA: TGTGCCAGCAGTAACCGGGACAGGGGGCGGGATGAGCAGTTCTTC. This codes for CASSNRDRGRDEQFF.

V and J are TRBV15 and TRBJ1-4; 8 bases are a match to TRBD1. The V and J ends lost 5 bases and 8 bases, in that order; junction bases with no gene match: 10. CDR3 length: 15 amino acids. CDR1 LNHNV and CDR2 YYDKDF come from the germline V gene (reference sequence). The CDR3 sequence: CATSEVTGVGEKLFF. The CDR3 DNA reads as TGTGCCACCAGCGAAGTGACAGGGGTTGGCGAAAAACTGTTTTTT.

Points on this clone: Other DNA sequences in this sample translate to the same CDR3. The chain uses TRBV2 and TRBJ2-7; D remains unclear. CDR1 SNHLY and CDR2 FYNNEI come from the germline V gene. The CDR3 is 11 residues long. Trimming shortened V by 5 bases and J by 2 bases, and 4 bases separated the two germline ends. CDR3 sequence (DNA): TGTGCCAGCAGTTTCGCCTACGAGCAGTACTTC. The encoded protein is CASSFAYEQYF.

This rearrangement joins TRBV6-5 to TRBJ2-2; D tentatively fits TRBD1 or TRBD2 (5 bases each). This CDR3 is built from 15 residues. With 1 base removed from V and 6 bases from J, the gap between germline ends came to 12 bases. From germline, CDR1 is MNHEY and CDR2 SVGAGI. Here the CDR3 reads CASSYWKPGPGELFF. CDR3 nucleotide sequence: TGTGCCAGCAGTTACTGGAAACCGGGGCCCGGGGAGCTGTTTTTT.

CDR3 bases: TGTGCCAGCAGTCTCCTGGACTACCCTGGGAATGAGCAGTTCTTC. This translates into CASSLLDYPGNEQFF. This chain uses TRBV28 with TRBJ2-1, with D possibly TRBD2 on 6 matching bases. The V end lost 5 bases, the J end lost 7 bases, and 18 bases lay between the germline ends. The length of the CDR3 is 15 residues. In germline, CDR1 is MDHEN, CDR2 SYDVKM. The full variable domain, completed using reference TRBV28 and TRBJ2-1, is DVKVTQSSRYLVKRTGEKVFLECVQDMDHENMFWYRQDPGLGLRLIYFSYDVKMKEKGDIPEGYSVSREKKERFSLILESASTNQTSMYLCASSLLDYPGNEQFFGPGTRLTVL.

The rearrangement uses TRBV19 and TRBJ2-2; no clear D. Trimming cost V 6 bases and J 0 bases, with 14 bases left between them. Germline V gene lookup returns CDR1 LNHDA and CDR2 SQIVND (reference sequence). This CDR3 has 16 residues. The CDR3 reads CASRARTQANTGELFF. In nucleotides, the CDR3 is TGTGCCAGTAGGGCCCGGACCCAGGCGAACACCGGGGAGCTGTTTTTT.

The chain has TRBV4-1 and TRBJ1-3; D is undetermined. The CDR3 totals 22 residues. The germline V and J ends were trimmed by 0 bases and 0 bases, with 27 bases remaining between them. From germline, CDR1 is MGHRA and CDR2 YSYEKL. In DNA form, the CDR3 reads TGCGCCAGCAGCCAAGATTCTCCTGACAAACCCACTCTGGACGACTCTGGAAACACCATATATTTT. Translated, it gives CASSQDSPDKPTLDDSGNTIYF.

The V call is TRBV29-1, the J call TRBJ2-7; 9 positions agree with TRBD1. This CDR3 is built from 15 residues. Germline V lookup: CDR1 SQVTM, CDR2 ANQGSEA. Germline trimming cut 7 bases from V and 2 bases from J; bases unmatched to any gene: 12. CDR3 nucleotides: TGCAGCGGCCTATACCTGACAGGGGGAACCTACGAGCAGTACTTC. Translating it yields CSGLYLTGGTYEQYF.

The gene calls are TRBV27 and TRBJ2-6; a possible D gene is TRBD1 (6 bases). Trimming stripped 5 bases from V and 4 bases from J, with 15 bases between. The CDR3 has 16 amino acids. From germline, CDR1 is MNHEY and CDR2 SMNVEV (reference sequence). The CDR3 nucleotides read TGTGCCAGCAGTCCAAACAGGGCGAAGGGGGCCAACGTCCTGACTTTC. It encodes CASSPNRAKGANVLTF.

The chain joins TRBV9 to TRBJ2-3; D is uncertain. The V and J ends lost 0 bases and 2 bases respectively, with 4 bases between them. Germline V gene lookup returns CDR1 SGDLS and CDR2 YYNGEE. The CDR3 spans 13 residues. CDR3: CASSVANTDTQYF. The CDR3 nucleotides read TGTGCCAGCAGCGTAGCCAACACAGATACGCAGTATTTT. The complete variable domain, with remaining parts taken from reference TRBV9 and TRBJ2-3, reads DSGVTQTPKHLITATGQRVTLRCSPRSGDLSVYWYQQSLDQGLQFLIQYYNGEERAKGNILERFSAQQFPDLHSELNLSSLELGDSALYFCASSVANTDTQYFGPGTRLTVL.

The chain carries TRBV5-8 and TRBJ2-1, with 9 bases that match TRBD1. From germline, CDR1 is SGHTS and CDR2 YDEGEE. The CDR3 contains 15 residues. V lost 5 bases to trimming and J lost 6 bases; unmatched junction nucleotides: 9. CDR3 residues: CASSFPGQGGNEQFF. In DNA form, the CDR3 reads TGTGCCAGCAGTTTCCCGGGACAGGGCGGCAATGAGCAGTTCTTC.

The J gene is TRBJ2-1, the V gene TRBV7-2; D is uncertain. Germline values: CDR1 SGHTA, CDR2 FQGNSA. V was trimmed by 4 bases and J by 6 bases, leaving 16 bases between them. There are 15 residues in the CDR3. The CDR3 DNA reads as TGTGCCAGCAGCTCCTACCGACCTCCCCTCAATGAGCAGTTCTTC. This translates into CASSSYRPPLNEQFF.

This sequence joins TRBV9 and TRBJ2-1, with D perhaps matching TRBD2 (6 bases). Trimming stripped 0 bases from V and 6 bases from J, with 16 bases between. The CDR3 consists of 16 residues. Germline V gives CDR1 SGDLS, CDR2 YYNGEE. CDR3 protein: CASSVAPGNGGNEQFF. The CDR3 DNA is TGTGCCAGCAGCGTAGCACCCGGGAACGGGGGCAATGAGCAGTTCTTC.